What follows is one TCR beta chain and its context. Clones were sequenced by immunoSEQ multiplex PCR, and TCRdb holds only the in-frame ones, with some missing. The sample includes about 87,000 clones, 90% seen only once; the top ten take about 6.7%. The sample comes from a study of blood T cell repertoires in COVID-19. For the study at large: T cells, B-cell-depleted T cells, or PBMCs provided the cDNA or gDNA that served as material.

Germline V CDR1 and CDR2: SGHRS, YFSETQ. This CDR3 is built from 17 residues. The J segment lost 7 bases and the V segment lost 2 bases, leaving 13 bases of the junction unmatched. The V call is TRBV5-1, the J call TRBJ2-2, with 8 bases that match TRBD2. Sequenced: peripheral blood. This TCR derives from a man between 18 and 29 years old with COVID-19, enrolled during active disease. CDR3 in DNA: TGCGCCAGCAGCTTCCCCGGGACTAGGAGGCAAGGCGGGGAGCTGTTTTTT. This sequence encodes CASSFPGTRRQGGELFF. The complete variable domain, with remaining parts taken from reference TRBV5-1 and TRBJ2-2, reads KAGVTQTPRYLIKTRGQQVTLSCSPISGHRSVSWYQQTPGQGLQFLFEYFSETQRNKGNFPGRFSGRQFSNSRSEMNVSTLELGDSALYLCASSFPGTRRQGGELFFGEGSRLTVL.